The clone carrying this T cell receptor (beta chain) was seen only once. Its antigen is unidentified. The authors sequenced TCR beta from blood CD8+ and CD4+ T cells. Relapsing-remitting disease, either stable or active, was present in the treatment-naive patients who were the multiple sclerosis controls. This CDR3 contains 13 residues. CDR1 is MGHRA, CDR2 YSYEKL, per germline. Trimming removed 3 bases at V and 5 bases at J, with 10 bases between. These data originate in a study of CD8 T cells in Susac syndrome. Whole-study results and caveats: Only a relatively small number of individuals were included in the TCR sequencing and HLA analysis.

It was with random hexamers that roughly 0.45 to 1 ug RNA was reverse transcribed. An immunoSEQ multiplex PCR amplified TCR beta CDR3 over 54 Vbeta and 13 Jbeta. TCRdb analysed the immunoSEQ multiplex PCR reads with MiXCR anew, one entry per CDR3 protein. The repertoire holds a few hundred thousand distinct CDR3 sequences, with about 90% as singletons. The sample consisted of CD8+ T cells from PBMCs. The chain combines TRBV4-1 with TRBJ2-5; maybe TRBD1 (5 bases). The TCR originated in a human donor with multiple sclerosis. The CDR3, as DNA: TGCGCCAGCAGCCAGGTACCAGGGGAGACCCAGTACTTC. This gives the protein CASSQVPGETQYF.